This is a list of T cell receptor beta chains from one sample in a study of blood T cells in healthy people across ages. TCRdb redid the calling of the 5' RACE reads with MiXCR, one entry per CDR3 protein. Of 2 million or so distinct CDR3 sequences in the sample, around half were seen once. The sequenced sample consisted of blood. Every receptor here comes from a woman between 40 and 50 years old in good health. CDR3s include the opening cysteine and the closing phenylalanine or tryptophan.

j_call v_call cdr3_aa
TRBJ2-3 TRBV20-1 CSASLLAGVADTQYF
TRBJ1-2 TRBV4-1 CASSKTGLDGYTF
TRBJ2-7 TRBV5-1 CASSPHRPSGGSNSYEQYF
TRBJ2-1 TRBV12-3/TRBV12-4 CASRLTSGGYNEQFF
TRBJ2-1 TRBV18 CASSPRINLYNEQFF
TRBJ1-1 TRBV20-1 CSARDILVQVYTEAFF
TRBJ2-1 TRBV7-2 CASSLAAQGASLRDEQFF
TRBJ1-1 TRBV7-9 CASSLLPNTEAFF
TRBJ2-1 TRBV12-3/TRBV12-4 CASTLDRALYNEQFF
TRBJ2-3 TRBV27 CASSSLTGSDTDTQYF